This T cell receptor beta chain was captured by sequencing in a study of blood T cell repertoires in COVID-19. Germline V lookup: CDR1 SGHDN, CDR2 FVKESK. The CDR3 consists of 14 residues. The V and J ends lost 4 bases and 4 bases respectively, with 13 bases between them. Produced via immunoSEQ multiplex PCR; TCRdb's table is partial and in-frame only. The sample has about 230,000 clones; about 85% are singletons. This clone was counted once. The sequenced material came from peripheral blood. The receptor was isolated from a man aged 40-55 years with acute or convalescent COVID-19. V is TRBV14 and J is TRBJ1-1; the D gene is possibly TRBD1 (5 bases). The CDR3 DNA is TGTGCCAGCAGCCCCCAACAGGTGGGCACTGAAGCTTTCTTT. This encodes CASSPQQVGTEAFF.